The clone carrying this TCR beta chain was recorded a few times. This sample was included in a study of T-cell memory formation after mild COVID-19. MiXCR was run by TCRdb on the 5' RACE reads, yielding one entry per CDR3 protein. The sample has about 210,000 distinct CDR3 sequences; about 10% are singletons. V lost 4 bases to trimming and J lost 4 bases; unmatched junction nucleotides: 8. The CDR3 contains 16 residues. The sequenced sample consisted of PBMCs or a T cell subset sorted from them (not recorded which). This sequence joins TRBV12-3 or TRBV12-4 and TRBJ2-3; 10 bases align to TRBD2. The origin of this receptor is a man aged 18 to 29 who had mild COVID-19 (a few samples of this study predate the infection). Cell type and time point are not known. The CDR3, as DNA: TGTGCCAGCAGTTCCCAGAAGCGGGGGGGTTCAGATACGCAGTATTTT. It specifies CASSSQKRGGSDTQYF.